Sequencing of this T cell receptor beta chain was carried out in a study of shared clonotypes between healthy human individuals. Study-level results: Shared clonotypes across all four donors exceeded non-shared ones in generation probability. Rarefaction exposed incomplete sorted-subset sequencing despite large depth.

TCRdb keeps only in-frame clones here, not all; method: immunoSEQ multiplex PCR. In the table there are about 680,000 clones, about 91% of which are singletons. For this clone: Its specificity is not known.

The ends were cut back, 3 bases at V and 1 base at J, with 14 bases in the middle. The germline V gene encodes CDR1 LNHNV and CDR2 YYDKDF (reference sequence). CDR3 length: 16 amino acids. Naive CD8 cells were CD45RO-negative, positively selected for CCR7, excluding terminally differentiated effector memory CD45RA+ cells. Caucasian adults residing in Nashville, Tennessee made up all the donors. This clonotype was sampled from a man aged 25-45 years in good health. What was sequenced was naive CD8+ T cells sorted from blood. This chain joins TRBV15 and TRBJ2-3; D is unclear. As DNA, the CDR3 is TGTGCCACCAGCAGGGGTGGGCTGATCCGCACAGATACGCAGTATTTT. It codes for CATSRGGLIRTDTQYF.